What follows are 18 T cell receptor beta chains derived from one specimen sequenced in a study of identical twins. TCRdb re-analysed the 5' RACE reads in MiXCR, keeping a single row per CDR3 protein. The sample has under 450,000 distinct CDR3 sequences, roughly 18% seen once. The sequenced sample was naive T cells sorted from blood. These receptors were taken from a middle-aged man in good health.

This clonotype appeared many times. An end of the junction differs from the germline gene, which may be a read error. This chain uses TRBV6-1 with TRBJ2-1, with D perhaps given as TRBD1 or TRBD2 (6 bases each). In germline, CDR1 is MNHNS, CDR2 SASEGT. This CDR3 region has 13 residues. For the CDR3, the DNA is TGTGCCAGCATCCCCGGGGGCTACTATGAGCAGTTCTTC. This encodes CASIPGGYYEQFF.

This clonotype was seen only a few times. The CDR3 DNA is TGCGCCAGCAGCCCGGGACAGGGGGCGCGTGCCTACGAGCAGTACTTC. Translating gives CASSPGQGARAYEQYF. V is TRBV4-1 and J is TRBJ2-7, with TRBD1 matching 12 bases. Germline CDR1 reads MGHRA; CDR2 reads YSYEKL. The CDR3 contains 16 residues. With 4 bases clipped from V and 2 bases from J, the junction kept 6 bases outside the gene matches.

This clonotype turned up a few times. This sequence joins TRBV5-1 and TRBJ2-7, with no clear D. CDR1 is SGHRS and CDR2 is YFSETQ in the germline V gene. The ends were cut back, 6 bases at V and 9 bases at J, with 19 bases in the middle. This CDR3 region has 13 residues. DNA of the CDR3: TGCGCCAGCACCCCCGGACCTGGCGGACGGCAGTACTTC. Amino acids: CASTPGPGGRQYF.

The rearrangement uses TRBV11-2 and TRBJ2-1; 8 nucleotides align to TRBD1. CDR1 SGHAT and CDR2 FQNNGV come from the germline V gene. J was trimmed by 3 bases and V by 3 bases; bases with no gene match: 7. The CDR3 runs 16 residues. The CDR3 region is CASSLNQGAIYNEQFF. CDR3 in DNA: TGTGCCAGCAGCTTGAACCAGGGGGCGATCTACAATGAGCAGTTCTTC.

This chain connects TRBV5-1 to TRBJ1-2; the match to TRBD1 covers 9 bases. J was trimmed by 8 bases and V by 2 bases; bases with no gene match: 10. Germline V gene data show CDR1 as SGHRS and CDR2 as YFSETQ. CDR3 length equals 15 residues. CDR3 in DNA: TGCGCCAGCAGCTTAAATCCGGGACAGGGAAACGGCTACACCTTC. Its protein is CASSLNPGQGNGYTF. The complete variable domain, with remaining parts taken from reference TRBV5-1 and TRBJ1-2, reads KAGVTQTPRYLIKTRGQQVTLSCSPISGHRSVSWYQQTPGQGLQFLFEYFSETQRNKGNFPGRFSGRQFSNSRSEMNVSTLELGDSALYLCASSLNPGQGNGYTFGSGTRLTVV.

The chain links TRBV20-1 to TRBJ2-5; D gene unclear. CDR1 and CDR2 from the germline V gene are DFQATT and SNEGSKA (reference sequence). V dropped 6 bases and J dropped 1 base, with 18 bases sitting between them. The CDR3 length is 15 residues. The CDR3 DNA reads as TGCAGTGCGGCTAAATTGGGCAACTTCCAAGAGACCCAGTACTTC. It is translated as CSAAKLGNFQETQYF.

CDR3 in DNA: TGCAGTGCCGCTCGGGACGGGGGCTACAATGAGCAGTTCTTC. Its protein is CSAARDGGYNEQFF. The genes are TRBV20-1 and TRBJ2-1; D may be TRBD2 (6 bases). The CDR3 loop spans 14 amino acids. Germline V CDR1 and CDR2: DFQATT, SNEGSKA (reference sequence). The V gene lost 6 bases and the J gene lost 3 bases, with 15 bases spanning the gap.

The J gene is TRBJ2-1, the V gene TRBV4-1, with D possibly matching TRBD2 (6 bases). V lost 4 bases to trimming and J lost 10 bases, with 14 bases between them. CDR3 length: 13 residues. Germline CDR1 reads MGHRA; CDR2 reads YSYEKL. CDR3 coding DNA: TGCGCCAGCAGCCTGGCAACTAGCAGAGAGCAGTTCTTC. Translation gives CASSLATSREQFF.

In this sample, this clonotype turned up many times. The chain combines TRBV19 with TRBJ1-1; D not certain. V lost 0 bases and J 5 bases, leaving 7 bases between the germline ends. Germline V gene lookup returns CDR1 LNHDA and CDR2 SQIVND (reference sequence). The CDR3 has 13 residues. CDR3: CASSIETRTEAFF. The CDR3 DNA reads as TGTGCCAGTAGTATAGAGACGAGGACTGAAGCTTTCTTT.

This chain uses TRBV28 with TRBJ2-1; TRBD2 matches 10 bases. The CDR3 sequence is 15 residues long. Germline trimming cut 6 bases from V and 2 bases from J; bases unmatched to any gene: 4. CDR1 and CDR2 (germline): MDHEN, SYDVKM. Here the CDR3 DNA reads TGTGCCAGCAGACTTACTAGCGGGGCCTACAATGAGCAGTTCTTC. Translation: CASRLTSGAYNEQFF.

In this sample, this clonotype turned up many times. The V call is TRBV12-3 or TRBV12-4, the J call TRBJ2-5; D ambiguous. The CDR3 has 13 residues. Trimming pared 5 bases from V and 4 bases from J, leaving 11 bases between. CDR3 nucleotide sequence: TGTGCCAGCAGTCTTGTTTCAGGAGAGACCCAGTACTTC. Its translation: CASSLVSGETQYF.

This clonotype was observed at least ten times. V is TRBV27 and J is TRBJ1-1; D unresolved. Germline values: CDR1 MNHEY, CDR2 SMNVEV (reference sequence). V lost 4 bases to trimming and J lost 0 bases, with 6 bases between them. The CDR3 extends over 13 amino acids. The CDR3 reads CASSSQVNTEAFF. CDR3 sequence (DNA): TGTGCCAGCAGTTCCCAAGTGAACACTGAAGCTTTCTTT.

The CDR3 nucleotides read TGTGCCAGCAGTGAACGACTAGCGAGCTACGAGCAGTACTTC. Translation gives CASSERLASYEQYF. The chain links TRBV2 to TRBJ2-7, with TRBD2 matching 8 bases. In germline, CDR1 is SNHLY, CDR2 FYNNEI. V lost 2 bases to trimming and J lost 3 bases; unmatched junction nucleotides: 3. This CDR3 is built from 14 residues.

CDR3 protein: CASSSLPGQGIETQYF. DNA of the CDR3: TGCGCCAGCAGCTCTCTCCCGGGACAGGGAATAGAGACCCAGTACTTC. The chain recombines TRBV5-1 with TRBJ2-5; 9 bases match TRBD1. With 3 bases clipped from V and 4 bases from J, the junction kept 10 bases outside the gene matches. From germline, CDR1 is SGHRS and CDR2 YFSETQ. CDR3 size: 16 residues.

J is TRBJ2-7 and V is TRBV6-2 or TRBV6-3, with D possibly matching TRBD1 (6 bases). Germline V gene sequence: CDR1 MNHEY, CDR2 SVGEGT. The CDR3 runs to 14 residues. Trimming shortened V by 5 bases and J by 4 bases, and 15 bases separated the two germline ends. The CDR3: CASSAPGTPYEQYF. The CDR3, as DNA: TGTGCCAGCAGTGCCCCCGGGACACCTTACGAGCAGTACTTC.

This clonotype was found many times. The chain recombines TRBV6-1 with TRBJ1-1; possible D gene TRBD1, 5 bases. The length of the CDR3 is 13 residues. Germline loops: CDR1 MNHNS, CDR2 SASEGT. Between the trimmed V and J ends, which lost 3 bases and 4 bases, there was a span of 9 bases. The CDR3 sequence is CASSEWRGTEAFF. The CDR3, as DNA: TGTGCCAGCAGTGAGTGGAGGGGCACTGAAGCTTTCTTT.

This clonotype turned up a few times. This chain connects TRBV28 to TRBJ2-7, with 7 bases identical to TRBD1. The V and J ends lost 5 bases and 6 bases, in that order; junction bases with no gene match: 10. Looked up from germline, CDR1 is MDHEN and CDR2 is SYDVKM. This CDR3 is built from 14 residues. CDR3 region: CASSPDRVDFEQYF. The CDR3 nucleotides are TGTGCCAGCAGTCCAGACAGGGTAGATTTCGAGCAGTACTTC.

This clonotype was counted ten times or more. The V and J genes are TRBV20-1 and TRBJ1-6, with 9 bases fitting TRBD1. The germline CDR1 and CDR2 sequences are DFQATT and SNEGSKA (reference sequence). V was clipped by 5 bases and J by 10 bases; unmatched bases: 9. The CDR3 is 14 amino acids. CDR3 sequence reads: CSADTGGVGSPLHF. The CDR3 DNA follows: TGCAGTGCTGATACAGGGGGCGTAGGCTCACCCCTCCACTTT.